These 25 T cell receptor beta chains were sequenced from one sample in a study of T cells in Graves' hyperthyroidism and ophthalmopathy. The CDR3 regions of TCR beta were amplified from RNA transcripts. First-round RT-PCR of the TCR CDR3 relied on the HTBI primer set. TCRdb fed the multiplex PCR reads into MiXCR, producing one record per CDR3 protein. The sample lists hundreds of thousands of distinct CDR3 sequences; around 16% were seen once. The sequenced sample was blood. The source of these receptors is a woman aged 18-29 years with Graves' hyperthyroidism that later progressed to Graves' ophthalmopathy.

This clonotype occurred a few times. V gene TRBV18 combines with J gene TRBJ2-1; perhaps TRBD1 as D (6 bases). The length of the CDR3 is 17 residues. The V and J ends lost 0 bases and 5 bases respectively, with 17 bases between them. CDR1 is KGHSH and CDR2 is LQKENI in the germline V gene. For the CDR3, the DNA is TGTGCCAGCTCACCACCGTTTAACGGACAGCCAGACAATGAGCAGTTCTTC. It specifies CASSPPFNGQPDNEQFF.

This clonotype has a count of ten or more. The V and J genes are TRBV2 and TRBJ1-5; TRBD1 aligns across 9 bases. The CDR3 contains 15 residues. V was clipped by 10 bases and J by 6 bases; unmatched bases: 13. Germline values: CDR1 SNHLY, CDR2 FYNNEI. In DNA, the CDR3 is TGTGCCACCGCCCCCGGGACAGGGATTCCTCAGCCCCAGCATTTT. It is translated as CATAPGTGIPQPQHF.

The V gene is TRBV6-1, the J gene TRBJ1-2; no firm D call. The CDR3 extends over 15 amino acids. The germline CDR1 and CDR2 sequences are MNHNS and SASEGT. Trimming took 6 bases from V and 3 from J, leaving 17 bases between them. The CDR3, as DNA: TGTGCCAGCAGCATCGCCAGCCGTTACGACTATGGCTACACCTTC. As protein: CASSIASRYDYGYTF.

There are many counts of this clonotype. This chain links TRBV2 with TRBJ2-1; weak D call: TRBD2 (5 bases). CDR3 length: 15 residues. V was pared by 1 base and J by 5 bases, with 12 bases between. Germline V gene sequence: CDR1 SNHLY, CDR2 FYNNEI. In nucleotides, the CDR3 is TGTGCCAGCAGTGAAGGGGCTCCGGGGAACAATGAGCAGTTCTTC. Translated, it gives CASSEGAPGNNEQFF. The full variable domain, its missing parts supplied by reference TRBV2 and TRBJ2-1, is EPEVTQTPSHQVTQMGQEVILRCVPISNHLYFYWYRQILGQKVEFLVSFYNNEISEKSEIFDDQFSVERPDGSNFTLKIRSTKLEDSAMYFCASSEGAPGNNEQFFGPGTRLTVL.

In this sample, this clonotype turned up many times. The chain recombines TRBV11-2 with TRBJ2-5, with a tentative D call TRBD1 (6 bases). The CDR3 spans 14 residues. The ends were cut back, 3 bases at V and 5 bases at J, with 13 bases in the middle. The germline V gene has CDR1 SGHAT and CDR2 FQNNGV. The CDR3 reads CASSLQGPWETQYF. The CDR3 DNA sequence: TGTGCCAGCAGCTTGCAGGGGCCCTGGGAGACCCAGTACTTC.

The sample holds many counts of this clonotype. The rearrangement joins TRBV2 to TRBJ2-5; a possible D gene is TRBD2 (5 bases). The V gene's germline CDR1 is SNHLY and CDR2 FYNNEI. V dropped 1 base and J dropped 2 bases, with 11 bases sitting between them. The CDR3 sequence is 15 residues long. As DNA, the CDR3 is TGTGCCAGCAGTGAAGTTGGACTTCCACAAGAGACCCAGTACTTC. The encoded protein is CASSEVGLPQETQYF.

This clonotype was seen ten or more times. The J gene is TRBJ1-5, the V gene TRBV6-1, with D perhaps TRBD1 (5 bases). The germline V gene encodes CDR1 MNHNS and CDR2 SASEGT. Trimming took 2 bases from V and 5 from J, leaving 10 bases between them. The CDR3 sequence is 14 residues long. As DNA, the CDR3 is TGTGCCAGCAGTGAAAGGGACTCGTATCAGCCCCAGCATTTT. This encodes CASSERDSYQPQHF.

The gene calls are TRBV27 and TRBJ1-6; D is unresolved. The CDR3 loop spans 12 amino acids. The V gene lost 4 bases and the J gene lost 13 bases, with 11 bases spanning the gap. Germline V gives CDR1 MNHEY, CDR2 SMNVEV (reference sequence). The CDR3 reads CASSSPPGPLHF. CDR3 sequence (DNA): TGTGCCAGCAGTTCTCCGCCTGGGCCCCTCCACTTT.

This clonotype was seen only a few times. The CDR3, as DNA: TGCGCCAGCGGACCGGACAAGAGCTCCTACAATGAGCAGTTCTTC. Its translation is CASGPDKSSYNEQFF. This chain uses TRBV5-1 with TRBJ2-1; D is perhaps TRBD1 (5 bases). V was shortened by 7 bases and J by 0 bases, with 14 bases between the two germline ends. Germline V CDR1 and CDR2: SGHRS, YFSETQ. The CDR3 is made up of 15 amino acids.

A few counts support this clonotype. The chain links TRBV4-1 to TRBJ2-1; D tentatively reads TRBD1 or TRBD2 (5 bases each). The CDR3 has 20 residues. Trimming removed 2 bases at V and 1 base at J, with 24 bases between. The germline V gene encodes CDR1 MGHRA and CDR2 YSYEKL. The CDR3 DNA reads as TGCGCCAGCAGCCAACAAGTCCCTTTACGGGACGCTGTTTCCTACAATGAGCAGTTCTTC. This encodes CASSQQVPLRDAVSYNEQFF.

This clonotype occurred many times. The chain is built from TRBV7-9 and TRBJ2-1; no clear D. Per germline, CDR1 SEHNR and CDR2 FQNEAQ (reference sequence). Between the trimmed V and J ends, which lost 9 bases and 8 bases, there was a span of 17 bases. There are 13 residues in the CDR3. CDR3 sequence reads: CASRPLGRYEQFF. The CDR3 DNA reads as TGTGCCAGTCGCCCCTTGGGTCGATATGAGCAGTTCTTC.

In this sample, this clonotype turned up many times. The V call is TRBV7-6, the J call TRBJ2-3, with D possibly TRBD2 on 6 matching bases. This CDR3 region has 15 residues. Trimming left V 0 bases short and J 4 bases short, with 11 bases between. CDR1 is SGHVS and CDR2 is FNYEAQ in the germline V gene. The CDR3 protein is CASSLAGGAPDTQYF. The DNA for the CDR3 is TGTGCCAGCAGCTTAGCGGGAGGCGCGCCAGATACGCAGTATTTT. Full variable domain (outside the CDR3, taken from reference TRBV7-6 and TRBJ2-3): GAGVSQSPRYKVTKRGQDVALRCDPISGHVSLYWYRQALGQGPEFLTYFNYEAQQDKSGLPNDRFSAERPEGSISTLTIQRTEQRDSAMYRCASSLAGGAPDTQYFGPGTRLTVL.

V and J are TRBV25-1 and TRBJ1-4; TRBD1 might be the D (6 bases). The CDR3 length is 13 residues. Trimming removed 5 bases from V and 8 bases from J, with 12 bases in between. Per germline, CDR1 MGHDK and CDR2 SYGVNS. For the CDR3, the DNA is TGTGCCAGCAGTCGGGGGCTAAGCGAAAAACTGTTTTTT. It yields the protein CASSRGLSEKLFF. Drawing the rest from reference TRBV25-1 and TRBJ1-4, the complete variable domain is EADIYQTPRYLVIGTGKKITLECSQTMGHDKMYWYQQDPGMELHLIHYSYGVNSTEKGDLSSESTVSRIRTEHFPLTLESARPSHTSQYLCASSRGLSEKLFFGSGTQLSVL.

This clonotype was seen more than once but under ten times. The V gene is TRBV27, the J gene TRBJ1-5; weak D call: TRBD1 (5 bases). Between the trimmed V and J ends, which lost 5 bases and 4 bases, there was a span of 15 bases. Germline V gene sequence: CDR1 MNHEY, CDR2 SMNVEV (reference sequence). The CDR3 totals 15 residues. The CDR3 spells CASSPNGGINQPQHF. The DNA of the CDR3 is TGTGCCAGCAGTCCCAATGGGGGGATTAATCAGCCCCAGCATTTT.

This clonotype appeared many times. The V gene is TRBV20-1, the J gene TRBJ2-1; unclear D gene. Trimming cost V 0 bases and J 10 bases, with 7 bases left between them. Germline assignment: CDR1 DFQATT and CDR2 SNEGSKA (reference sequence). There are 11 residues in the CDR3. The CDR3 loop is CSARDWEEQFF. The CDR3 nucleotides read TGCAGTGCTAGAGATTGGGAAGAGCAGTTCTTC.

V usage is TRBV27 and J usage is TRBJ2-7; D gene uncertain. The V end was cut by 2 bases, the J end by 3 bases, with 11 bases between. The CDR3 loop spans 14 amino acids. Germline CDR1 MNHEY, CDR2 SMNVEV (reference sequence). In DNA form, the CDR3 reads TGTGCCAGCAGTTTAGGTCCAAGCTACTACGAGCAGTACTTC. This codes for CASSLGPSYYEQYF.

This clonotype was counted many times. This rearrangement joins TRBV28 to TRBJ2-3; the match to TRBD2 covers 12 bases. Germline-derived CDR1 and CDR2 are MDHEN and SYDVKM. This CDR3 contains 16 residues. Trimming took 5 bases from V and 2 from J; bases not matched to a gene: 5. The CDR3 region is CASSTGLAGYTDTQYF. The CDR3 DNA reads TGTGCCAGCAGTACCGGACTAGCGGGATACACAGATACGCAGTATTTT.

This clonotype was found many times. Here the CDR3 reads CASSLGEKLFF. The CDR3 nucleotides read TGTGCCAGCAGTTTGGGGGAAAAACTGTTTTTT. The chain recombines TRBV27 with TRBJ1-4; the D is unclear. CDR1 is MNHEY and CDR2 is SMNVEV in the germline V gene (reference sequence). The CDR3 covers 11 residues. The V end was cut by 3 bases, the J end by 8 bases, with 4 bases between.

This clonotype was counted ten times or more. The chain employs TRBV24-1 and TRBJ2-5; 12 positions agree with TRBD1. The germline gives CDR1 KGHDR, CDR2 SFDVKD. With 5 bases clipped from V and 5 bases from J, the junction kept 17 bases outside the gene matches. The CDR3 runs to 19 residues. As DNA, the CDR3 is TGTGCCACCAGTGCCGTCCCGGGACAGGGGGCTCGAGGGAGGGAGACCCAGTACTTC. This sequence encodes CATSAVPGQGARGRETQYF.

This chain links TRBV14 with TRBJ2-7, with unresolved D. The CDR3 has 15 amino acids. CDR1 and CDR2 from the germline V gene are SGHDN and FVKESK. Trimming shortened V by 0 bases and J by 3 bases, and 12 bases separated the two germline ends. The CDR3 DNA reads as TGTGCCAGCAGCCAAGAGAAGGCTAGAATCTACGAGCAGTACTTC. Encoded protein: CASSQEKARIYEQYF. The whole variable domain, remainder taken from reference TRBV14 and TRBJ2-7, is EAGVTQFPSHSVIEKGQTVTLRCDPISGHDNLYWYRRVMGKEIKFLLHFVKESKQDESGMPNNRFLAERTGGTYSTLKVQPAELEDSGVYFCASSQEKARIYEQYFGPGTRLTVT.

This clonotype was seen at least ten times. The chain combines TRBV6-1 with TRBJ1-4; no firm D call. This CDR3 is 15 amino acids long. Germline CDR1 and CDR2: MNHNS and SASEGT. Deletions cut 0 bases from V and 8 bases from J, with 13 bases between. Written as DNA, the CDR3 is TGTGCCAGCAGTGAAGCGCGGGGAGTGAGGGAAAAACTGTTTTTT. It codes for CASSEARGVREKLFF.

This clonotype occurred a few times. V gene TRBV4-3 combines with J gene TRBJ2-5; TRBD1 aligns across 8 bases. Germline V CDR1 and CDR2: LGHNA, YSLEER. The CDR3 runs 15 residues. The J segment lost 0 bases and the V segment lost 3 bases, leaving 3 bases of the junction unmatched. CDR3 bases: TGCGCCAGCAGCCACGGACAGGGCCACCAAGAGACCCAGTACTTC. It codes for CASSHGQGHQETQYF.

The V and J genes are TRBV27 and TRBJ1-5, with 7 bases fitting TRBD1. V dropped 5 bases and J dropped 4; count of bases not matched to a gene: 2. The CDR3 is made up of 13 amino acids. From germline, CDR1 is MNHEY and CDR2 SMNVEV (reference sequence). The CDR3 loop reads CASSHRGNQPQHF. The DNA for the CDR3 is TGTGCCAGCAGTCACAGGGGTAATCAGCCCCAGCATTTT.

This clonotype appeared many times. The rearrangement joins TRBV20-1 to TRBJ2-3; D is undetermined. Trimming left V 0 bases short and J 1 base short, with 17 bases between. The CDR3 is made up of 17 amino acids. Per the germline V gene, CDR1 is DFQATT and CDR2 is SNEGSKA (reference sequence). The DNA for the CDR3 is TGCAGTGCTAGAGATCAGAGAGGTGGTCCCCGCACAGATACGCAGTATTTT. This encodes CSARDQRGGPRTDTQYF.

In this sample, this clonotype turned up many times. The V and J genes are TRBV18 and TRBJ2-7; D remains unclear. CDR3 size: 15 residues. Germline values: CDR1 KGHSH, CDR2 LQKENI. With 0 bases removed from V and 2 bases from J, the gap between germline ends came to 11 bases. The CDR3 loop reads CASSPPIGRPYEQYF. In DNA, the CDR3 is TGTGCCAGCTCACCACCGATCGGACGGCCCTACGAGCAGTACTTC. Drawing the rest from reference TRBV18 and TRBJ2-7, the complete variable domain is NAGVMQNPRHLVRRRGQEARLRCSPMKGHSHVYWYRQLPEEGLKFMVYLQKENIIDESGMPKERFSAEFPKEGPSILRIQQVVRGDSAAYFCASSPPIGRPYEQYFGPGTRLTVT.